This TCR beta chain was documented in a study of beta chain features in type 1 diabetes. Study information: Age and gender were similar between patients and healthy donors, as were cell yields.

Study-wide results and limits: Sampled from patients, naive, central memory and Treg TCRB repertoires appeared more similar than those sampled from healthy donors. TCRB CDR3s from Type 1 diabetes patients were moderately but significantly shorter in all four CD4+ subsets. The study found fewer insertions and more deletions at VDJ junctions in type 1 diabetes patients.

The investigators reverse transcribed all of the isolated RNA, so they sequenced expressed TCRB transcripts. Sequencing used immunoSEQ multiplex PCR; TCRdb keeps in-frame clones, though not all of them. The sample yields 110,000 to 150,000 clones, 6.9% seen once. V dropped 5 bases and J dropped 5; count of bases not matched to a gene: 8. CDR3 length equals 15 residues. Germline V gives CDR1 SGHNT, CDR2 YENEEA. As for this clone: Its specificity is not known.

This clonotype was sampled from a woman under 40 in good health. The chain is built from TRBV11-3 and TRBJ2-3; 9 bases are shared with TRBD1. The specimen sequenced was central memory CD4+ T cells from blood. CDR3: CASSRGTGSGDTQYF. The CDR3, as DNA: TGTGCCAGCAGCCGTGGGACAGGGTCAGGAGATACGCAGTATTTT.